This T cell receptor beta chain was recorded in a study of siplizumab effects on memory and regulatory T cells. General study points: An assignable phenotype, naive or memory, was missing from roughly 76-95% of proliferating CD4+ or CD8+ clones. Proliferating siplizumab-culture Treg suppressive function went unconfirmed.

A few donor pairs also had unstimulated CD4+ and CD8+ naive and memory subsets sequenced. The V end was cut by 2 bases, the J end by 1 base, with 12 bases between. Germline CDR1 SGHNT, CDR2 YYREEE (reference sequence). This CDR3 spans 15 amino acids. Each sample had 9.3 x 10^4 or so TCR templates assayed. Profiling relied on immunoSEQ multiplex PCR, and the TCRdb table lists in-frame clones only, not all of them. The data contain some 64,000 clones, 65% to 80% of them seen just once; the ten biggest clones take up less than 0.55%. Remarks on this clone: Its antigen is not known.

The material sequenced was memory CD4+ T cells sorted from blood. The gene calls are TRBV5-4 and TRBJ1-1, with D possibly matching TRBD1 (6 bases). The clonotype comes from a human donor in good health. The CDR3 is CASSFAGGQNTEAFF. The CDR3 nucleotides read TGTGCCAGCAGCTTCGCGGGGGGCCAGAACACTGAAGCTTTCTTT.